This T cell receptor (beta chain) was profiled in a study of T cell responses to AZD1222 COVID-19 vaccine. Study-level findings and limits: Clonal diversity was possibly underestimated, and white British individuals and females predominated among donors. Only five to seven AZD1222 recipients were seropositive at baseline. Reportedly, nearly half of unique spike TCRs recognized epitopes outside B.1.351/B.1.1.7 mutations. Spike-specific TCR repertoires showed rising breadth and depth after two AZD1222 doses.

The CDR3 loop spans 17 amino acids. The V gene's germline CDR1 is SGHRS and CDR2 YFSETQ. V lost 0 bases, J lost 1 base, and 14 bases lay in between. Profiling relied on immunoSEQ multiplex PCR, and the TCRdb table lists in-frame clones only, not all of them. The sample has approximately 150,000 clones, 75% to 90% seen once; the top ten hold 3.5% to 5.5%. This clone occurred once. No antigen is known for it. This TCR derives from an adult who received the MenACWY meningococcal vaccine as a control. The chain carries TRBV5-1 and TRBJ2-4; unclear D gene. The input for sequencing was peripheral blood, taken 28 days after the second dose of the MenACWY control vaccine. The CDR3 bases are TGCGCCAGCAGCTTGGCAGTCGGCGGCACCGCCAAAAACATTCAGTACTTC. This encodes CASSLAVGGTAKNIQYF.